The entry below gives a single TCR beta chain sequence along with its context. Its specificity is not known. Sequenced by immunoSEQ multiplex PCR; TCRdb stores in-frame clones only, minus some. Here the sample spans 85,000 to 100,000 clones, approximately 90% being singletons. The data originate from a study of T cell responses to AZD1222 COVID-19 vaccine. Study-wide results and limits: After two AZD1222 doses, spike-specific TCR breadth and depth rose versus day 0. Regions 160-218 and 743-854 held dominance among vaccine-associated CD4 TCRs, which spanned spike. Seropositive AZD1222 recipients at baseline numbered only five or six. Females outnumbered males among donors, who were mostly white British; clonal diversity was possibly underestimated.

The germline CDR1 and CDR2 sequences are SGHNT and YYREEE (reference sequence). Trimming stripped 4 bases from V and 5 bases from J, with 17 bases between. This CDR3 region has 15 residues. The source is an adult in good health. The sequences come from peripheral blood, collected on day 0 of AZD1222 vaccination. This chain uses TRBV5-4 with TRBJ2-3; D perhaps matches TRBD2 (6 bases). As DNA, the CDR3 is TGTGCCAGCAGCCCCGCGCGGGGTCAGGGAGATACGCAGTATTTT. Translated, it gives CASSPARGQGDTQYF.